Below are 3 T cell receptor beta chains sequenced from a single sample in a study of technical replicates of blood from a handful of donors. TCRdb's copy holds only in-frame clones and misses some; the assay was immunoSEQ multiplex PCR. The sample yields approximately 59,000 clones, around 88% seen once. The sample comprised PBMCs. The receptor set was obtained from a human donor in good health. Some clones in this sample may be carry-over from other donors' samples.

The chain links TRBV9 to TRBJ2-3, with D hard to call. Deletions cut 4 bases from V and 3 bases from J, with 6 bases between. The CDR3 covers 12 residues. Germline values: CDR1 SGDLS, CDR2 YYNGEE. DNA for the CDR3: TGTGCCAGCAGCCCTCCTACAGATACGCAGTATTTT. This encodes CASSPPTDTQYF.

The chain combines TRBV11-2 with TRBJ2-3; 12 nucleotides match TRBD2. Germline V CDR1 and CDR2: SGHAT, FQNNGV. The ends lost 3 bases at V and 6 bases at J; junction bases unmatched: 10. CDR3 size: 17 residues. The CDR3 is CASSFRTSGNVGDTQYF. The DNA of the CDR3 is TGTGCCAGCAGCTTCAGGACTAGCGGGAATGTTGGTGATACGCAGTATTTT.

The V gene is TRBV6-5, the J gene TRBJ1-1; the D gene is possibly TRBD1 (6 bases). Deletions cut 6 bases from V and 3 bases from J, with 11 bases between. The CDR3 sequence is 13 residues long. Per the germline V gene, CDR1 is MNHEY and CDR2 is SVGAGI. In DNA, the CDR3 is TGTGCCAGCAGACCCAACAGGGACACTGAAGCTTTCTTT. It specifies CASRPNRDTEAFF.